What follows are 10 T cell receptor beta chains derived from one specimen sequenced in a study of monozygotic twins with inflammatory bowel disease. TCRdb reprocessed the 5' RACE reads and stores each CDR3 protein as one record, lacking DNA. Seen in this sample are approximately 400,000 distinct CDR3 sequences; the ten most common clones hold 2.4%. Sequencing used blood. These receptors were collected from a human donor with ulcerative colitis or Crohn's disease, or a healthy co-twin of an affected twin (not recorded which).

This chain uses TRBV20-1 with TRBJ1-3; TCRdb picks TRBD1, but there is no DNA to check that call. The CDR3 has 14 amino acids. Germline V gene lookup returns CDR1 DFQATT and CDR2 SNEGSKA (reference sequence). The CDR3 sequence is CSARARTGGNTIYF.

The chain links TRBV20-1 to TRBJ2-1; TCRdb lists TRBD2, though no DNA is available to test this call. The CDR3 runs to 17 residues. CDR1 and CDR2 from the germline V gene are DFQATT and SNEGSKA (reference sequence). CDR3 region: CSARDLQRLADYNEQFF.

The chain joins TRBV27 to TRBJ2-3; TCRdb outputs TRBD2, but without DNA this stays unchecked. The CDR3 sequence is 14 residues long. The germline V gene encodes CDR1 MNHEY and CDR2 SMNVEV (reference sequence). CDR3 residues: CASSLKGLADTQYF.

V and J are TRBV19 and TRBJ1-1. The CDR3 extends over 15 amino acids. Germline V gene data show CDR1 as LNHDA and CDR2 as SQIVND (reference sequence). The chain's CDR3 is CASSMTGQLNTEAFF.

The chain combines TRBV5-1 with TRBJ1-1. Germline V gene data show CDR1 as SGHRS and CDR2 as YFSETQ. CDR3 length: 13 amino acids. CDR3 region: CASSWGKDTEAFF.

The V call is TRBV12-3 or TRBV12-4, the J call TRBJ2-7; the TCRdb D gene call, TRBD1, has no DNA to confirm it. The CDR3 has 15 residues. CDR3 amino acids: CASSSDRERVWEQYF.

The CDR3 sequence: CASSFGANDYEQYF. The J gene is TRBJ2-7, the V gene TRBV11-2; with no DNA, the TCRdb D assignment of TRBD1 cannot be verified. The CDR3 covers 14 residues. The germline CDR1 and CDR2 sequences are SGHAT and FQNNGV.

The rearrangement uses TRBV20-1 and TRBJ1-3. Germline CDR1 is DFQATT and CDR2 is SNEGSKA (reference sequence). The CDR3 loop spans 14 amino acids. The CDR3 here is CSAGGPNSGNTIYF.

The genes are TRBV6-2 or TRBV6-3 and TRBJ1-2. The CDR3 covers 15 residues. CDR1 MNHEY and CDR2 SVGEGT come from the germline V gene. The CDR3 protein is CASSPQGRNNYGYTF.

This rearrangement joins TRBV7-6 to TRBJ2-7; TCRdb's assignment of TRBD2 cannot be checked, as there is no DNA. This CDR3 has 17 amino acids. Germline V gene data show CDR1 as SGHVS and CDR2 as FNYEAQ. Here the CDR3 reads CASSFSLKAGGSSEQYF.